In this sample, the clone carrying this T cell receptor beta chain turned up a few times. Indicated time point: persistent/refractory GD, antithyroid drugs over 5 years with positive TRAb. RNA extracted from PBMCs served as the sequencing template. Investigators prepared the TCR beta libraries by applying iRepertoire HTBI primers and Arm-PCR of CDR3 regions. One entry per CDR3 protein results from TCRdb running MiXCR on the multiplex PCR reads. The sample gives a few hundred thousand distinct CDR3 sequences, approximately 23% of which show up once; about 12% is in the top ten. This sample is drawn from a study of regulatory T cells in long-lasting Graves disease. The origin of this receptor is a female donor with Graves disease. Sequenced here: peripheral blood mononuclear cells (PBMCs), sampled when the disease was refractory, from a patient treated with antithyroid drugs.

For the CDR3, the DNA is TGTGCCAGCAGCCAAGCAGGGGCGGGGGAGTATGGCTACACCTTC. Amino acid sequence: CASSQAGAGEYGYTF. The V and J genes are TRBV3-1 and TRBJ1-2, with D maybe TRBD1 (6 bases). The ends were cut back, 1 base at V and 5 bases at J, with 14 bases in the middle. The germline gives CDR1 LGHDT, CDR2 YNNKEL (reference sequence). The CDR3 contains 15 residues.